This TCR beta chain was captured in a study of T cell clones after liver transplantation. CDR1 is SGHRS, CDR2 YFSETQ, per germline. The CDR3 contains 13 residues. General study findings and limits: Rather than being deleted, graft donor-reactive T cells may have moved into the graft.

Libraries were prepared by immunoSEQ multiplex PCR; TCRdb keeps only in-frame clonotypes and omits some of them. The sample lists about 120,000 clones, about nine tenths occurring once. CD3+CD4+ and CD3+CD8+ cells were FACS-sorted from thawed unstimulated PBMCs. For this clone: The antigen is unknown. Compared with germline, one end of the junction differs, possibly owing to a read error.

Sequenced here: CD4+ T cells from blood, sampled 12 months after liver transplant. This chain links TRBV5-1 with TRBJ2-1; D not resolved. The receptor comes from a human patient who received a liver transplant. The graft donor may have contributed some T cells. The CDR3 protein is CASSLAGSSEKFF. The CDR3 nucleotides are TGCGCCAGCAGCTTGGCTGGTTCGAGTGAGAAGTTCTTC. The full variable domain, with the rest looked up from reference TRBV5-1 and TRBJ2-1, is KAGVTQTPRYLIKTRGQQVTLSCSPISGHRSVSWYQQTPGQGLQFLFEYFSETQRNKGNFPGRFSGRQFSNSRSEMNVSTLELGDSALYLCASSLAGSSEKFFGPGTRLTVL.